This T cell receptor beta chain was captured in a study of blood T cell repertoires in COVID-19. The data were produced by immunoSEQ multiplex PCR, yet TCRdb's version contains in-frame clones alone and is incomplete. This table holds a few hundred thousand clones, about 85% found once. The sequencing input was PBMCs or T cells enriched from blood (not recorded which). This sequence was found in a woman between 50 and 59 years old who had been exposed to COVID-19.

CDR3 in DNA: TGTGCCAGCAGCTTAGGATCCGGGACAGGGGTGAGCGGCAATGAGCAGTTCTTC. Translation: CASSLGSGTGVSGNEQFF. The chain carries TRBV7-9 and TRBJ2-1; 10 bases fit TRBD1. Germline loops: CDR1 SEHNR, CDR2 FQNEAQ (reference sequence). This CDR3 contains 18 residues. V was clipped by 1 base and J by 6 bases; unmatched bases: 12.